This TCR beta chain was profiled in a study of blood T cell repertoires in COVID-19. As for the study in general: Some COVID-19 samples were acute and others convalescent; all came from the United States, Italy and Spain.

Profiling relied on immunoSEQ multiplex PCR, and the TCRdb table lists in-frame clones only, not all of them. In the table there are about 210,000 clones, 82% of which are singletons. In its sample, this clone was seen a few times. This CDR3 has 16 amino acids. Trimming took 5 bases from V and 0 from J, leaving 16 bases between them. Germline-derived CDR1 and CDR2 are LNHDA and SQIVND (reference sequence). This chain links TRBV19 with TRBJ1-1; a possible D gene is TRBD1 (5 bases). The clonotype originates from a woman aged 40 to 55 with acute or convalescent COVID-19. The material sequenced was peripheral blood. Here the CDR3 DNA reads TGTGCCAGTAGTCCCGACCGGGAGGGGATGAACACTGAAGCTTTCTTT. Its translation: CASSPDREGMNTEAFF.